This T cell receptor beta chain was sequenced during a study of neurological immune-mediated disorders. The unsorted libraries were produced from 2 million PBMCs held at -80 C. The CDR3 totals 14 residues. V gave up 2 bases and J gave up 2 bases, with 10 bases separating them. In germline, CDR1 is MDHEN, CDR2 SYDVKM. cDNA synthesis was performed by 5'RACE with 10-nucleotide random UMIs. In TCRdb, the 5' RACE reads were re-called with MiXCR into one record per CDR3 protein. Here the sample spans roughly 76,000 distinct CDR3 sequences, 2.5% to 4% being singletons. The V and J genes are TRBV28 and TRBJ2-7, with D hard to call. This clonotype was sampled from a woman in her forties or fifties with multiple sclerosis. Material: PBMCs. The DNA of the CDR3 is TGTGCCAGCAGTTTAAGGTTACGAACCTACGAGCAGTACGTC. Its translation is CASSLRLRTYEQYV.